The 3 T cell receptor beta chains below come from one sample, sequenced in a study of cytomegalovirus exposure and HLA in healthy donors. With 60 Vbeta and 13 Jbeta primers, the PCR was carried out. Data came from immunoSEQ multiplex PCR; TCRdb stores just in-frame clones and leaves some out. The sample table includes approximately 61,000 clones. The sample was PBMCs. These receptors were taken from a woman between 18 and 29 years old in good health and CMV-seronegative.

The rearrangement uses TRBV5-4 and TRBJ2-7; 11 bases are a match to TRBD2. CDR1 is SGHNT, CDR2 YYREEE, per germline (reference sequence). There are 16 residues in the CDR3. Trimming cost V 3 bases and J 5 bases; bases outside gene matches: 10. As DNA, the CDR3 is TGTGCCAGCAGCTGGGGGCTAGCGGGAGGCTCTGACGAGCAGTACTTC. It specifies CASSWGLAGGSDEQYF.

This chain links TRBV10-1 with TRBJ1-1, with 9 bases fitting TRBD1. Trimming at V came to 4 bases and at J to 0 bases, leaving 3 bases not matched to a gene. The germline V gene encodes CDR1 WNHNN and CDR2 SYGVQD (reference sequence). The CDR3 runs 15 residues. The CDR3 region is CASSGDRDVNTEAFF. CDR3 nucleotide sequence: TGCGCCAGCAGTGGGGACAGGGACGTGAACACTGAAGCTTTCTTT.

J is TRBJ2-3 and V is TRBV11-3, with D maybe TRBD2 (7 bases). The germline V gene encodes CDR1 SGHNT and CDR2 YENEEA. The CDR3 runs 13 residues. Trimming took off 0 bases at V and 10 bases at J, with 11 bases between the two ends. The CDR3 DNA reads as TGTGCCAGCAGCTTAGAAGTCGGGGGGCCGCAGTATTTT. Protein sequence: CASSLEVGGPQYF.